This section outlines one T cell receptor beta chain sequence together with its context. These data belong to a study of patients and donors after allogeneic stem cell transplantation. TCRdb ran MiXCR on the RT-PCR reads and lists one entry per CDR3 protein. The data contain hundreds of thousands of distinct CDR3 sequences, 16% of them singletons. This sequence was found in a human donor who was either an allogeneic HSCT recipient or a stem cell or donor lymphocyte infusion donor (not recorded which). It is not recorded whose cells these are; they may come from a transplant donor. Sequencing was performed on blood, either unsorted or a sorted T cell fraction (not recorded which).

This CDR3 reads CASSKYSGDYEQYF. For the CDR3, the DNA is TGTGCCAGCAGTAAATACAGCGGGGACTACGAGCAGTACTTC. The chain combines TRBV6-1 with TRBJ2-7, with 7 bases matching TRBD2. The germline CDR1 and CDR2 sequences are MNHNS and SASEGT. Trimming took 5 bases from V and 3 from J; bases not matched to a gene: 7. The CDR3 has 14 residues.